These T cell receptor beta chains were read from a single sample in a study of T-cell reconstitution after alpha-beta-depleted transplantation in children. TCRdb re-called the PCR reads with MiXCR, one entry per CDR3 protein. This sample has over 400,000 distinct CDR3 sequences; roughly an eighth occur once, and the top ten carry more than 5.5%. This specimen was PBMCs from the stem cell graft donor, taken from the stem cell graft. The receptors here all came from a human donor who donated a stem cell graft to a child with combined immunodeficiency. The CDR3 runs from the conserved cysteine through the conserved F or W. Fields, in order: V gene, clone size, J gene, D gene, CDR3 DNA, CDR3 protein. The D gene is left open where the match is weak. Clone size appears in some rows only: once, few, many, or a class for an expanded clone.

>TRBV11-2|many|TRBJ2-3|TRBD2
TGTGCCAGCAGCTTAGTAGCGGGGATCACAGATACGCAGTATTTT
CASSLVAGITDTQYF
>TRBV12-3/TRBV12-4|few|TRBJ2-7|.
TGTGCCAGCAGTTTAATAGGTTACAGCTCCTACGAGCAGTACTTC
CASSLIGYSSYEQYF
>TRBV6-2/TRBV6-3|.|TRBJ1-4|.
TGTGCCAGCAGTCGGGACGTAGATGAAAAACTGTTTTTT
CASSRDVDEKLFF
>TRBV18|few|TRBJ2-1|.
TGTGCCAGCTCAGAGGGGACTGCAACCTACAATGAGCAGTTCTTC
CASSEGTATYNEQFF
>TRBV7-2|few|TRBJ1-5|TRBD1
TGTGCCAGCAGCTCTCGGACAGGGGGCGATCAGCCCCAGCATTTT
CASSSRTGGDQPQHF
>TRBV7-6|many|TRBJ2-7|.
TGTGCCAGCAGCTTATTCGGCTACGAGCAGTACTTC
CASSLFGYEQYF
>TRBV7-3|many|TRBJ2-3|.
TGTGCCAGCAGCTTAACATTTAGCGGCGAAAGCACAGATACGCAGTATTTT
CASSLTFSGESTDTQYF
>TRBV5-1|few|TRBJ2-1|TRBD2
TGCGCCAGCAGGGGGACTAGCGGGGGGGTCTACAATGAGCAGTTCTTC
CASRGTSGGVYNEQFF
>TRBV7-3|.|TRBJ2-1|.
TGTGCCAGCAGCACCTTGGGCACGGTCCAGAACAATGAGCAGTTCTTC
CASSTLGTVQNNEQFF
>TRBV29-1|many|TRBJ2-1|.
TGCAGCGTTGAAAGTCCCGGACTACATCGGGACAATGAGCAGTTCTTC
CSVESPGLHRDNEQFF
>TRBV5-1|few|TRBJ2-5|TRBD2
TGCGCCAGCAGCTTAGGACTAGCGGGAGTGGAACAAGAGACCCAGTACTTC
CASSLGLAGVEQETQYF
>TRBV3-1|many|TRBJ2-1|TRBD2
TGTGCCAGCAGCCAAGGAATGACTAGCGGGATTTACAATGAGCAGTTCTTC
CASSQGMTSGIYNEQFF
>TRBV2|few|TRBJ2-1|.
TGTGCCAGCAGTGAGGAGGGAAGAGGCTCCTACAATGAGCAGTTCTTC
CASSEEGRGSYNEQFF
>TRBV7-7|.|TRBJ2-7|.
TGTGCTAGCAGCTTAATCGAGGGATACGAGCAGTACTTC
CASSLIEGYEQYF
>TRBV7-2|once|TRBJ2-1|.
TGTGCCAGCAGCCCCGACGCACCCAATAATGAGCAGTTCTTC
CASSPDAPNNEQFF
>TRBV13|few|TRBJ2-2|.
TGTGCCAGCAGCTTATGGCCGGGTTTGGACACCGGGGAGCTGTTTTTT
CASSLWPGLDTGELFF
>TRBV30|few|TRBJ1-1|.
TGTGCCTGGAACGGCAGGGCGAACACTGAAGCTTTCTTT
CAWNGRANTEAFF
>TRBV5-1|few|TRBJ2-3|.
TGCGCCAGCAGCCCGGAAGGCCACCAAGATACGCAGTATTTT
CASSPEGHQDTQYF
>TRBV5-1|many|TRBJ2-3|TRBD2
TGCGCCAGCAGCTTAGTAACTAGCGGAACCAAGGGGCAGTATTTT
CASSLVTSGTKGQYF
>TRBV28|few|TRBJ1-1|.
TGTGCCACTTTTTTTCTGGGCACTGAAGCTTTCTTT
CATFFLGTEAFF
>TRBV12-3/TRBV12-4|few|TRBJ2-1|TRBD2
TGTGCCAGCAGGGGAGAGCGGGAGGGCCCCAATGAGCAGTTCTTC
CASRGEREGPNEQFF
>TRBV6-5|few|TRBJ2-4|TRBD1
TGTGCCAGCAGCCAGACAGGGGTCATTCAGTACTTC
CASSQTGVIQYF
>TRBV10-3|.|TRBJ2-7|.
TGTGCCATCAGTGAGTCCCGCCTAGCGTACGAGCAGTACTTC
CAISESRLAYEQYF
>TRBV9|few|TRBJ2-3|TRBD2
TGTGCCAGCAGCTGGACTAGCGGGGGAAGCCACACAGATACGCAGTATTTT
CASSWTSGGSHTDTQYF
>TRBV7-2|.|TRBJ1-1|.
TGTGCCAGCAGCTTTCTGGAGGGGAACACTGAAGCTTTCTTT
CASSFLEGNTEAFF
>TRBV27|.|TRBJ2-5|.
.
CASSSSGNSETQYF
>TRBV6-5|.|TRBJ1-2|.
TGTGCCAGCAGTTACTCCGGGGGCGAGGCGCACTATGGCTACACCTTC
CASSYSGGEAHYGYTF
>TRBV3-1|.|TRBJ2-1|TRBD2
TGTGCCAGCAGCCCCATGACAAGCGGGGGGCCTTACAATGAGCAGTTCTTC
CASSPMTSGGPYNEQFF
>TRBV5-6|few|TRBJ2-3|TRBD2
TGTGCCAGCAGCTTACCCGGGACTAGCGGTAGCACAGATACGCAGTATTTT
CASSLPGTSGSTDTQYF
>TRBV30|.|TRBJ2-2|TRBD2
TGTGCCTGGAGGGGGGGGAGCGGGGAGCTGTTTTTT
CAWRGGSGELFF
>TRBV7-6|.|TRBJ1-3|.
TGTGCCAGCAGCCTCCATGGTTCAGTAGGAAACACCATATATTTT
CASSLHGSVGNTIYF
>TRBV29-1|.|TRBJ2-1|.
TGCAGCGTCGATAAACCTCTGACGTATGAGCAGTTCTTC
CSVDKPLTYEQFF
>TRBV5-1|.|TRBJ2-1|.
TGCGCCAGCAGCTTTGATAGCGGAAACTCCTACAATGAGCAGTTCTTC
CASSFDSGNSYNEQFF
>TRBV29-1|many|TRBJ2-1|.
TGCAGCGTTGAAGACGGACCAAACCAGTTCTTC
CSVEDGPNQFF
>TRBV12-3/TRBV12-4|.|TRBJ2-7|TRBD2
TGTGCCAGCAGTCTGGGGGGAGGGAAGTACGAGCAGTACTTC
CASSLGGGKYEQYF
>TRBV6-2/TRBV6-3|many|TRBJ1-4|.
TGTGCCAGCAGTTACTCGGCAGGGATATCCACCGCAACTAATGAAAAACTGTTTTTT
CASSYSAGISTATNEKLFF
>TRBV13|.|TRBJ2-7|.
TGTGCCAGCAGCTTAGGAGGGGACGGCGAGCAGTACTTC
CASSLGGDGEQYF
>TRBV6-5|.|TRBJ2-7|.
TGTGCCAGCAGTTACCCTCCAGACAGGGAGGAGTACGAGCAGTACTTC
CASSYPPDREEYEQYF
>TRBV6-5|few|TRBJ1-6|.
TGTGCCAGCAGTTACTCAGGTGACAGAAATTCACCCCTCCACTTT
CASSYSGDRNSPLHF
>TRBV2|few|TRBJ2-7|TRBD2
TGTGCCAGTGGGGAGACTAGCGGATCTTTGTACTTC
CASGETSGSLYF
>TRBV20-1|many|TRBJ2-2|TRBD1
TGCAGTGCTAGAGATTTGACAGGGAGAACCGGGGAGCTGTTTTTT
CSARDLTGRTGELFF
>TRBV4-3|.|TRBJ2-3|TRBD2
TGCGCCAGCAGCCAAGGATTGACTAGCGGGGGAACAGATACGCAGTATTTT
CASSQGLTSGGTDTQYF
>TRBV6-5|few|TRBJ2-2|TRBD2
TGTGCCAGCAGTTCCCTGTTACCCCTGGCGGGAGAAATGTCCGGGGAGCTGTTTTTT
CASSSLLPLAGEMSGELFF
>TRBV7-2|many|TRBJ2-2|.
TGTGCCAGCAGCTACGACTTGAACACCGGGGAGCTGTTTTTT
CASSYDLNTGELFF
>TRBV4-3|.|TRBJ1-2|.
TGCGCCAGCAGCCAAGACGGGCAGGGCGTTGGCTACACCTTC
CASSQDGQGVGYTF
>TRBV27|.|TRBJ2-1|.
TGTGCCAGCAGTTTATCGGGGTGGGCCTACAATGAGCAGTTCTTC
CASSLSGWAYNEQFF
>TRBV25-1|many|TRBJ1-2|.
TGTGCCAGCAGTGAACCGGACAGACTGCCAGGGGGCTACACCTTC
CASSEPDRLPGGYTF
>TRBV7-2|many|TRBJ2-3|.
TGTGCCAGCAGCCCAAAGATGACCCCGAATACGCAGTATTTT
CASSPKMTPNTQYF
>TRBV11-3|.|TRBJ2-1|TRBD2
TGTGCCAGCAGCTTAGGGACTAGCGGGAGGGATGAGCAGTTCTTC
CASSLGTSGRDEQFF
>TRBV7-6|few|TRBJ2-5|TRBD2
TGTGCCAGCAGCCTTAGCGGGGGGGCCCCGCAGACCCAGTACTTC
CASSLSGGAPQTQYF
>TRBV20-1|few|TRBJ2-7|.
TGCAGTGGATCTGGTGGGGGGCTTTCCTACGAGCAGTACTTC
CSGSGGGLSYEQYF
>TRBV4-3|many|TRBJ2-7|.
TGCGCCAGCAGCCAAGAGTTGCGTAGCTCCTACGAGCAGTACTTC
CASSQELRSSYEQYF
>TRBV9|few|TRBJ2-1|.
TGTGCCAGCAGCGTAGAACTGCGGGATGAGCAGTTCTTC
CASSVELRDEQFF
>TRBV24-1|.|TRBJ2-5|TRBD1
TGTGCCACCAGTGATGAAGGGACAGGGGGGGAGACCCAGTACTTC
CATSDEGTGGETQYF
>TRBV7-8|few|TRBJ2-3|TRBD2
TGTGCCAGCAGCTTTAATGGGACTAGCGGGAGTTTCACAGATACGCAGTATTTT
CASSFNGTSGSFTDTQYF